What follows are 28 T cell receptor beta chains derived from one specimen sequenced in a study of control samples from healthy donors and cancer patients. Some clones are missing from TCRdb's copy, which holds only in-frame ones; the method was immunoSEQ multiplex PCR. Counted here are 80,000 to 100,000 clones, 79% occurring once; the ten biggest clones make up about 10%. The sequenced sample was blood. The receptors were gathered from a woman aged 25 to 39 in good health.

This clone was counted between two and nine times. The chain joins TRBV2 to TRBJ2-7; possibly TRBD1 for D (5 bases). Germline lookup yields CDR1 SNHLY and CDR2 FYNNEI. The CDR3 length is 12 residues. Trimming shortened V by 5 bases and J by 3 bases, and 8 bases separated the two germline ends. The CDR3 DNA follows: TGTGCCAGCAGTTTCGACAGCTACGAGCAGTACTTC. This translates into CASSFDSYEQYF.

The gene calls are TRBV5-1 and TRBJ1-4; a weak D match, TRBD1 (6 bases). With 0 bases removed from V and 3 bases from J, the gap between germline ends came to 9 bases. Germline CDR1 reads SGHRS; CDR2 reads YFSETQ. CDR3 size: 15 residues. The CDR3 sequence: CASSLAQGANEKLFF. DNA for the CDR3: TGCGCCAGCAGCTTGGCACAGGGTGCTAATGAAAAACTGTTTTTT.

The V gene is TRBV11-3, the J gene TRBJ2-7, with 8 bases fitting TRBD1. The V and J ends lost 5 bases and 3 bases, in that order; junction bases with no gene match: 9. CDR1 and CDR2 from the germline V gene are SGHNT and YENEEA. This CDR3 has 15 amino acids. CDR3 protein: CASSLFSGQVYEQYF. CDR3 in DNA: TGTGCCAGCAGCCTATTTTCGGGACAGGTCTACGAGCAGTACTTC.

J is TRBJ2-7 and V is TRBV6-2 or TRBV6-3, with 14 bases fitting TRBD2. Germline CDR1 reads MNHEY; CDR2 reads SVGEGT. CDR3 length: 17 amino acids. V was pared by 5 bases and J by 3 bases, with 9 bases of the junction left unmatched. The CDR3 bases are TGTGCCAGCAGTGACCCGGGGACTAGCGGGGGCCGCTACGAGCAGTACTTC. Its translation is CASSDPGTSGGRYEQYF.

The chain links TRBV7-9 to TRBJ1-2; D remains ambiguous. The CDR3 spans 12 residues. Germline CDR1 is SEHNR and CDR2 is FQNEAQ (reference sequence). Trimming shortened V by 2 bases and J by 8 bases, and 9 bases separated the two germline ends. CDR3 sequence: CASSLSGQGYTF. As DNA, the CDR3 is TGTGCCAGCAGCTTATCTGGGCAGGGCTACACCTTC.

The chain recombines TRBV30 with TRBJ2-7, with no clear D. Trimming left V 5 bases short and J 0 bases short, with 2 bases between. Per germline, CDR1 GTSNPN and CDR2 SVGIG (reference sequence). This CDR3 comprises 10 residues. Written as DNA, the CDR3 is TGTGCCTGGGGCTCCTACGAGCAGTACTTC. This gives the protein CAWGSYEQYF.

The CDR3 is CASSVGGRNSPLHF. CDR3 in DNA: TGTGCCAGCAGTGTTGGGGGGCGAAATTCACCCCTCCACTTT. This chain connects TRBV2 to TRBJ1-6, with D tentatively TRBD1 (6 bases). Germline V gene lookup returns CDR1 SNHLY and CDR2 FYNNEI. This CDR3 is built from 14 residues. V was clipped by 4 bases and J by 7 bases, with 11 bases between them.

The chain has TRBV6-1 and TRBJ1-3; 8 nucleotides line up with TRBD1. This CDR3 is built from 16 residues. The germline gives CDR1 MNHNS, CDR2 SASEGT. Trimming cost V 4 bases and J 0 bases; bases outside gene matches: 5. For the CDR3, the DNA is TGTGCCAGCAGTGGGGGACAGGCCTACTCTGGAAACACCATATATTTT. It translates to CASSGGQAYSGNTIYF.

This clone occurred a few times. V is TRBV18 and J is TRBJ1-4, with D perhaps TRBD1 (6 bases). Trimming stripped 3 bases from V and 4 bases from J, with 6 bases between. The CDR3 spans 13 residues. Germline CDR1 and CDR2: KGHSH and LQKENI. CDR3 sequence: CASSPRGNEKLFF. The CDR3, as DNA: TGTGCCAGCTCACCCAGGGGTAATGAAAAACTGTTTTTT.

This chain connects TRBV19 to TRBJ1-1; 7 nucleotides match TRBD1. The CDR3 is 16 residues long. Trimming removed 5 bases from V and 6 bases from J; junction bases left unmatched: 15. The germline gives CDR1 LNHDA, CDR2 SQIVND (reference sequence). In DNA, the CDR3 is TGTGCCAGTAGTCTTCGACAGGGATCGGCTAGCGCTGAAGCTTTCTTT. It yields the protein CASSLRQGSASAEAFF. Combining the CDR3 with reference TRBV19 and TRBJ1-1 gives the whole variable domain DGGITQSPKYLFRKEGQNVTLSCEQNLNHDAMYWYRQDPGQGLRLIYYSQIVNDFQKGDIAEGYSVSREKKESFPLTVTSAQKNPTAFYLCASSLRQGSASAEAFFGQGTRLTVV.

V is TRBV5-4 and J is TRBJ1-1, with D unresolved. Germline V CDR1 and CDR2: SGHNT, YYREEE (reference sequence). V was trimmed by 0 bases and J by 1 base, leaving 10 bases between them. This CDR3 comprises 15 residues. This CDR3 reads CASSLGWVGNTEAFF. The CDR3 coding sequence is TGTGCCAGCAGCTTGGGATGGGTGGGGAACACTGAAGCTTTCTTT.

V and J are TRBV19 and TRBJ2-3; 9 bases agree with TRBD1. The CDR3 is 16 amino acids. Germline V gene data show CDR1 as LNHDA and CDR2 as SQIVND (reference sequence). The V gene end was trimmed by 5 bases and the J gene end by 5 bases; junction bases not matched to a gene: 11. The CDR3 region has the DNA TGTGCCAGTAGTTCATCCGGACAGGGGAAATTAGATACGCAGTATTTT. This encodes CASSSSGQGKLDTQYF. Complete variable domain (other parts from reference TRBV19 and TRBJ2-3): DGGITQSPKYLFRKEGQNVTLSCEQNLNHDAMYWYRQDPGQGLRLIYYSQIVNDFQKGDIAEGYSVSREKKESFPLTVTSAQKNPTAFYLCASSSSGQGKLDTQYFGPGTRLTVL.

J is TRBJ1-5 and V is TRBV6-2 or TRBV6-3; D remains ambiguous. Germline CDR1 and CDR2: MNHEY and SVGEGT. The CDR3 is 15 amino acids. V was shortened by 5 bases and J by 6 bases, with 17 bases between the two germline ends. The CDR3 sequence is CASSPHSLNTQPQHF. The CDR3 DNA sequence: TGTGCCAGCAGTCCCCACTCGTTAAACACTCAGCCCCAGCATTTT.

The chain is built from TRBV6-5 and TRBJ1-2, with TRBD1 as a possible D gene (6 bases). The CDR3 is 11 amino acids. Trimming pared 5 bases from V and 8 bases from J, leaving 9 bases between. Germline V lookup: CDR1 MNHEY, CDR2 SVGAGI. The CDR3 loop reads CASSNGQGYTF. The CDR3 DNA is TGTGCCAGCAGTAACGGACAGGGCTACACCTTC.

The rearrangement uses TRBV11-2 and TRBJ1-1; no firm D call. V lost 3 bases and J lost 3, with 11 bases in between. The CDR3 runs to 14 residues. The germline gives CDR1 SGHAT, CDR2 FQNNGV. Here the CDR3 reads CASSFVQLDTEAFF. Written as DNA, the CDR3 is TGTGCCAGCAGCTTTGTACAGTTAGACACTGAAGCTTTCTTT.

The chain has TRBV15 and TRBJ2-7; 9 bases fit TRBD1. Trimming at V came to 2 bases and at J to 6 bases, leaving 8 bases not matched to a gene. The CDR3 runs to 15 residues. Looked up from germline, CDR1 is LNHNV and CDR2 is YYDKDF (reference sequence). The CDR3 DNA sequence: TGTGCCACCAGCAGACGCCCGGGACAGGGCAGCGAGCAGTACTTC. This gives the protein CATSRRPGQGSEQYF.

For the CDR3, the DNA is TGTGCCAGCAGTTTATCGCCCCGGGATACGCAGTATTTT. This translates into CASSLSPRDTQYF. The V gene is TRBV27, the J gene TRBJ2-3; D gene unclear. CDR3 length equals 13 residues. V was shortened by 0 bases and J by 6 bases, with 7 bases between the two germline ends. Germline V lookup: CDR1 MNHEY, CDR2 SMNVEV (reference sequence).

The chain couples TRBV19 to TRBJ2-7; TRBD1 aligns across 7 bases. Trimming removed 4 bases from V and 6 bases from J; junction bases left unmatched: 12. The CDR3 covers 15 residues. CDR1 LNHDA and CDR2 SQIVND come from the germline V gene (reference sequence). The DNA for the CDR3 is TGTGCCAGTAGTAAGCGTAACAGGGGTAACGGCGAGCAGTACTTC. It codes for CASSKRNRGNGEQYF.

The chain employs TRBV30 and TRBJ1-3; D is ambiguous. V lost 0 bases, J lost 0 bases, and 9 bases lay in between. The CDR3 is made up of 15 amino acids. Germline CDR1 GTSNPN, CDR2 SVGIG (reference sequence). In nucleotides, the CDR3 is TGTGCCTGGAGTGTTGGCGGAATCTCTGGAAACACCATATATTTT. Protein: CAWSVGGISGNTIYF.

V gene TRBV6-1 combines with J gene TRBJ2-5; D remains ambiguous. This CDR3 region has 14 residues. V was cut by 1 base and J by 1 base, with 7 bases left in between. In germline, CDR1 is MNHNS, CDR2 SASEGT. DNA for the CDR3: TGTGCCAGCAGTGAAGGGGCAGCCCAAGAGACCCAGTACTTC. Its translation: CASSEGAAQETQYF.

V is TRBV5-8 and J is TRBJ2-5; 8 nucleotides match TRBD2. The CDR3 has 16 amino acids. V was pared by 1 base and J by 5 bases, with 10 bases of the junction left unmatched. Germline V CDR1 and CDR2: SGHTS, YDEGEE. CDR3 in amino acids: CASSLTGGLRGETQYF. The CDR3 DNA sequence: TGTGCCAGCAGCTTGACGGGGGGGCTCCGCGGGGAGACCCAGTACTTC.

The V and J genes are TRBV5-4 and TRBJ2-7; the match to TRBD1 covers 11 bases. The CDR3 consists of 14 residues. V dropped 4 bases and J dropped 4; count of bases not matched to a gene: 4. CDR1 and CDR2 (germline): SGHNT, YYREEE (reference sequence). Written as DNA, the CDR3 is TGTGCCAGCAGCCTGGACAGGGGGCGATACGAGCAGTACTTC. Its translation: CASSLDRGRYEQYF.

V and J are TRBV9 and TRBJ2-3; D remains unclear. The V end lost 1 base, the J end lost 6 bases, and 18 bases lay between the germline ends. From germline, CDR1 is SGDLS and CDR2 YYNGEE. CDR3 length: 16 residues. In DNA, the CDR3 is TGTGCCAGCAGCGTACCTATGAACCCCACGGCGGATACGCAGTATTTT. Translated, it gives CASSVPMNPTADTQYF.

The chain joins TRBV9 to TRBJ1-3, with D perhaps TRBD1 (5 bases). Trimming took 4 bases from V and 3 from J, leaving 14 bases between them. Per the germline V gene, CDR1 is SGDLS and CDR2 is YYNGEE. The CDR3 consists of 15 residues. CDR3 DNA: TGTGCCAGCAGCCCAACACCAGGGAGTGGAAACACCATATATTTT. This sequence encodes CASSPTPGSGNTIYF.

The V and J genes are TRBV5-8 and TRBJ2-7; 8 bases match TRBD1. The CDR3 totals 13 residues. The germline CDR1 and CDR2 sequences are SGHTS and YDEGEE. J gave up 3 bases and V 4 bases, and 3 bases lay outside the gene matches. In DNA form, the CDR3 reads TGTGCCAGCAGCCTAACAGGGGGCTACGAGCAGTACTTC. Its translation: CASSLTGGYEQYF. Variable domain in full (rest from reference TRBV5-8 and TRBJ2-7): EAGVTQSPTHLIKTRGQQATLRCSPISGHTSVYWYQQALGLGLQFLLWYDEGEERNRGNFPPRFSGRQFPNYSSELNVNALELEDSALYLCASSLTGGYEQYFGPGTRLTVT.

V usage is TRBV10-3 and J usage is TRBJ2-3; 13 bases agree with TRBD2. The ends lost 6 bases at V and 2 bases at J; junction bases unmatched: 5. The CDR3 is 16 amino acids. Germline assignment: CDR1 ENHRY and CDR2 SYGVKD. The CDR3 coding sequence is TGTGCCATCAGAAACGGACTAGCGGGGGCCACAGATACGCAGTATTTT. This sequence encodes CAIRNGLAGATDTQYF.

DNA for the CDR3: TGTGCCAGCCGGACTCAACGGGACCTACGTCACGAGCAGTACTTC. It translates to CASRTQRDLRHEQYF. J is TRBJ2-7 and V is TRBV6-5; D is perhaps TRBD1 or TRBD2 (5 bases each). CDR3 length: 15 amino acids. CDR1 is MNHEY and CDR2 is SVGAGI in the germline V gene. The germline V and J ends were trimmed by 8 bases and 5 bases, with 22 bases remaining between them.

The sample holds one count of this clone. The rearrangement links TRBV4-1 to TRBJ1-1; unclear D gene. The CDR3 consists of 13 residues. Germline V gene lookup returns CDR1 MGHRA and CDR2 YSYEKL. With 3 bases removed from V and 2 bases from J, the gap between germline ends came to 7 bases. The CDR3 reads CASSHPLNTEAFF. CDR3 bases: TGCGCCAGCAGCCACCCTTTAAACACTGAAGCTTTCTTT.